A single sample is the source of the 3 T cell receptor beta chains below, sequenced in a study of somatic mutations in cytotoxic T cells in rheumatoid arthritis. Clones were read by immunoSEQ multiplex PCR, and TCRdb kept only the in-frame ones, dropping some. This sample has approximately 12,000 clones, with about four fifths found just once. The specimen was CD8+ T cells sorted from blood. The receptors were sampled from an adult with rheumatoid arthritis.

CDR3 in amino acids: CASSQQGDQPQHF. CDR3 coding DNA: TGCGCCAGCAGCCAGCAAGGGGATCAGCCCCAGCATTTT. The rearrangement links TRBV4-1 to TRBJ1-5, with TRBD1 as a possible D gene (5 bases). The V end was cut by 3 bases, the J end by 5 bases, with 8 bases between. Per germline, CDR1 MGHRA and CDR2 YSYEKL. The CDR3 covers 13 residues.

In DNA, the CDR3 is TGTGCCAGCAGTTATGGCGGGAACACCGGGGAGCTGTTTTTT. It encodes CASSYGGNTGELFF. This sequence joins TRBV6-5 and TRBJ2-2; the D is unclear. From germline, CDR1 is MNHEY and CDR2 SVGAGI. The CDR3 sequence is 14 residues long. Trimming cost V 3 bases and J 1 base, with 6 bases left between them.

The genes are TRBV9 and TRBJ2-5; D tentatively reads TRBD1 or TRBD2 (7 bases each). The CDR3 runs to 14 residues. In germline, CDR1 is SGDLS, CDR2 YYNGEE. V shed 6 bases and J shed 4 bases, with 16 bases lying between them. The CDR3 protein is CASTPGGGLETQYF. In DNA, the CDR3 is TGTGCCAGCACCCCAGGGGGGGGGTTAGAGACCCAGTACTTC.